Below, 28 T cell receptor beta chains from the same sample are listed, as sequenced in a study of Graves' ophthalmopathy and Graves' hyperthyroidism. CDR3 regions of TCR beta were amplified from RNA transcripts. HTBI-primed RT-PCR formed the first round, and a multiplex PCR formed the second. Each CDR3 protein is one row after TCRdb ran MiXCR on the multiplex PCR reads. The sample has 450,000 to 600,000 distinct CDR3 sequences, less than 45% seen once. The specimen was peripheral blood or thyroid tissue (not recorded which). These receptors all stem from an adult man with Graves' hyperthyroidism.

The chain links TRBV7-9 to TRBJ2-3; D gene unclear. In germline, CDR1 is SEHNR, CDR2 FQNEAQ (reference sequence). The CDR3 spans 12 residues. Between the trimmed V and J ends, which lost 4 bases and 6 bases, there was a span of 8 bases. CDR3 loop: CASSSSEDTQYF. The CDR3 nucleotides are TGTGCCAGCAGCTCTTCTGAGGATACGCAGTATTTT. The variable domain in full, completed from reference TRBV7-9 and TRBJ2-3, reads DTGVSQNPRHKITKRGQNVTFRCDPISEHNRLYWYRQTLGQGPEFLTYFQNEAQLEKSRLLSDRFSAERPKGSFSTLEIQRTEQGDSAMYLCASSSSEDTQYFGPGTRLTVL.

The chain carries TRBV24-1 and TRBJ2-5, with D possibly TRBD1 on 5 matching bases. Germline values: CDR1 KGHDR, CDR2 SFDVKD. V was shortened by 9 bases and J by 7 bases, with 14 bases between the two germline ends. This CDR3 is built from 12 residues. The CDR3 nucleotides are TGTGCCACCGAAGACAGCAAGGGGACCCAGTACTTC. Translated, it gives CATEDSKGTQYF.

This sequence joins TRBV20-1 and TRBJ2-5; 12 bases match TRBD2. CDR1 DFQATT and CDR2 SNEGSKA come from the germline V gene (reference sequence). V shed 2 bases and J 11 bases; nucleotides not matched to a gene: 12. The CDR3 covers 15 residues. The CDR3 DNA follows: TGCAGTGCTAGACCCCGACTAGCGGGAGAAGGGGAGCAGTACTTC. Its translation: CSARPRLAGEGEQYF.

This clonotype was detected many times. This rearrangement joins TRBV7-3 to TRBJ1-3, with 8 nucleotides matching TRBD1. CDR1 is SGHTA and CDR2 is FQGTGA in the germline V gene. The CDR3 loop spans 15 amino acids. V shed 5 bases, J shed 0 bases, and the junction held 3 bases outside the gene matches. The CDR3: CASSVTGGSGNTIYF. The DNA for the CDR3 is TGTGCCAGCAGCGTCACAGGGGGCTCTGGAAACACCATATATTTT.

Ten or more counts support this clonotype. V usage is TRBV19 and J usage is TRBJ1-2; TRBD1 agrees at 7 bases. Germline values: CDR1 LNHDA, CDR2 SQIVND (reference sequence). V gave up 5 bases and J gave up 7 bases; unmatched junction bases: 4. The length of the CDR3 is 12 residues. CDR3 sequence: CASSVRTGGYTF. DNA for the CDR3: TGTGCCAGTAGTGTGCGGACAGGTGGCTACACCTTC.

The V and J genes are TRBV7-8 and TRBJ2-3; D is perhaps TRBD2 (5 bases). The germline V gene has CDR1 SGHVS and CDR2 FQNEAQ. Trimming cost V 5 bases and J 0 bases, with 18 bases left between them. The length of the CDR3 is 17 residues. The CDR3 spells CASSPRAERRSTDTQYF. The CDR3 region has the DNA TGTGCCAGCAGCCCAAGGGCGGAGCGGAGAAGCACAGATACGCAGTATTTT.

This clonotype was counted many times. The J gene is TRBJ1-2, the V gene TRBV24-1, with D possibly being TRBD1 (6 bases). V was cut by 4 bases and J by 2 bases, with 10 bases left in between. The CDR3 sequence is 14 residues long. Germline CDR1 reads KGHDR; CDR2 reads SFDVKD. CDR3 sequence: CATSEPGQNYGYTF. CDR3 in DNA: TGTGCCACCAGTGAACCTGGACAGAACTATGGCTACACCTTC.

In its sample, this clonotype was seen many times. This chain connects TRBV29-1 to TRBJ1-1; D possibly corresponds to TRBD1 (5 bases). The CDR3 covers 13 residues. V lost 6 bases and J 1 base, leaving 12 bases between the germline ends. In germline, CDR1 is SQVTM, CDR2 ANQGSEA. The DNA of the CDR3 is TGCAGCGTCGTCAGGGAAGGGAACACTGAAGCTTTCTTT. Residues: CSVVREGNTEAFF.

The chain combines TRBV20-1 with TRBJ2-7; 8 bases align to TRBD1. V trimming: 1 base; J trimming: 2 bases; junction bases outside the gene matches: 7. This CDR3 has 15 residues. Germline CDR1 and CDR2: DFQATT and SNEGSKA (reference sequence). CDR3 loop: CSARVAGTGPYEQYF. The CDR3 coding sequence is TGCAGTGCTAGAGTAGCTGGGACAGGACCCTACGAGCAGTACTTC.

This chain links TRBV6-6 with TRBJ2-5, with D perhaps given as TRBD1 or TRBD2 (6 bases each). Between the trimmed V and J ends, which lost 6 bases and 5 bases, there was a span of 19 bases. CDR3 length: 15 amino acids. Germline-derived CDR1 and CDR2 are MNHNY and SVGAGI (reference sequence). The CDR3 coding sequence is TGTGCCAGCAGCTTCCGGGTGGGGGGCCGGGAGACCCAGTACTTC. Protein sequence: CASSFRVGGRETQYF.

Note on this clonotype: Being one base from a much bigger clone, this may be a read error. CDR3 sequence reads: CATRTYEQYF. The DNA of the CDR3 is TGTGCCACCAGAACCTACGAGCAGTACTTC. The J gene is TRBJ2-7, the V gene TRBV24-1, with D hard to call. The germline gives CDR1 KGHDR, CDR2 SFDVKD. The V and J ends lost 7 bases and 2 bases respectively, with 2 bases between them. This CDR3 has 10 amino acids.

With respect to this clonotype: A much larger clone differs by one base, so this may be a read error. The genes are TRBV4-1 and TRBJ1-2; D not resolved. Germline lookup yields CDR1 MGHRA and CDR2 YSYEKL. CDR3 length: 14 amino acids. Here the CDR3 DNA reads TGCGCCAGCGGCCAAGCCTTCGGCCCTTGGGGCTACACCTTC. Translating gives CASGQAFGPWGYTF.

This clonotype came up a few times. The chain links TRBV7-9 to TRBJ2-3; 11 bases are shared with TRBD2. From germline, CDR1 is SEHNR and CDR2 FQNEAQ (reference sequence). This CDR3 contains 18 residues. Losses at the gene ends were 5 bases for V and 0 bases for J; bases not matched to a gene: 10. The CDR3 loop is CASSEGLGLAASTDTQYF. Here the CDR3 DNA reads TGTGCCAGCAGCGAGGGCCTGGGACTAGCGGCTAGCACAGATACGCAGTATTTT.

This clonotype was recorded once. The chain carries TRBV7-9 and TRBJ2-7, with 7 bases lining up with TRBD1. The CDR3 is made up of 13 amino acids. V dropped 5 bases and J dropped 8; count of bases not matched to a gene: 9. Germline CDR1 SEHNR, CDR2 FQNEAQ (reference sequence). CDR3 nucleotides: TGTGCCAGCAGCGAGGGGGCTCAGCCCCAGCAGTACTTC. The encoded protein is CASSEGAQPQQYF.

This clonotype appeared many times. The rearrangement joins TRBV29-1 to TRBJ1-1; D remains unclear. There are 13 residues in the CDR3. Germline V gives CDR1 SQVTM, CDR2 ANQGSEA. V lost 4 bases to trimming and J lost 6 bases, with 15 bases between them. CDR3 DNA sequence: TGCAGCGTTGCATATACGTCGTCAGCTGAAGCTTTCTTT. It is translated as CSVAYTSSAEAFF.

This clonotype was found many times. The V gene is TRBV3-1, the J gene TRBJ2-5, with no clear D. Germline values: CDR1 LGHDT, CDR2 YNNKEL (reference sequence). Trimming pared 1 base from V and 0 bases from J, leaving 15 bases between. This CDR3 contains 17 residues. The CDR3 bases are TGTGCCAGCAGCCAAGGGGTTGCGGAGCTAAACCAAGAGACCCAGTACTTC. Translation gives CASSQGVAELNQETQYF.

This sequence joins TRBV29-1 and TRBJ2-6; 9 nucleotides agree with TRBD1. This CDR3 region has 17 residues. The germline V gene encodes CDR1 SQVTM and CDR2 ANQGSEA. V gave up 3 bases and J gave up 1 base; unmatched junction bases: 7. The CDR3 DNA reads TGCAGCGTTGAGGGTCGGGACAGGGCATCTGGGGCCAACGTCCTGACTTTC. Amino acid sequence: CSVEGRDRASGANVLTF.

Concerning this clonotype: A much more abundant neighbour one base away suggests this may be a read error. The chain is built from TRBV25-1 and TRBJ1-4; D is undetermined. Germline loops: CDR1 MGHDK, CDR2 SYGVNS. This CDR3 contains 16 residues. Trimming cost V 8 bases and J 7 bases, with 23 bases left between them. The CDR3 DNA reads TGTGCCAGCTCACCGTCCGCGGGTGTCAGCGGTGAAAAACTGTTTTTT. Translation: CASSPSAGVSGEKLFF. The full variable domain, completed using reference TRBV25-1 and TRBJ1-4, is EADIYQTPRYLVIGTGKKITLECSQTMGHDKMYWYQQDPGMELHLIHYSYGVNSTEKGDLSSESTVSRIRTEHFPLTLESARPSHTSQYLCASSPSAGVSGEKLFFGSGTQLSVL.

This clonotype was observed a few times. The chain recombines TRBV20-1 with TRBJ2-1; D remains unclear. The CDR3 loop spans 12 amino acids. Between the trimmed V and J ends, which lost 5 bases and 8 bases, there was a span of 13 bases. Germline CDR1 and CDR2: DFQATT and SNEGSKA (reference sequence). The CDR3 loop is CSAGTLVYEQFF. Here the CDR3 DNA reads TGCAGTGCTGGAACCTTGGTCTATGAGCAGTTCTTC.

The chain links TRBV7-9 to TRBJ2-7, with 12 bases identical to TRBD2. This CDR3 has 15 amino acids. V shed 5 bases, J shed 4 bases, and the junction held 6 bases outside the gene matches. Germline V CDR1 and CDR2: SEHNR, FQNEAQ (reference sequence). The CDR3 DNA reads TGTGCCAGCAGCCCCACTAGCGGGGGGATTTACGAGCAGTACTTC. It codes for CASSPTSGGIYEQYF.

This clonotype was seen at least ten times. CDR3 region: CASSLSTQANTGELFF. The CDR3 region has the DNA TGCGCCAGCAGCTTGTCTACACAGGCGAACACCGGGGAGCTGTTTTTT. This chain links TRBV5-1 with TRBJ2-2; D may be TRBD1 (5 bases). The CDR3 is 16 residues long. The V end was cut by 1 base, the J end by 0 bases, with 10 bases between. Germline CDR1 reads SGHRS; CDR2 reads YFSETQ. Full variable domain (missing parts from reference TRBV5-1 and TRBJ2-2): KAGVTQTPRYLIKTRGQQVTLSCSPISGHRSVSWYQQTPGQGLQFLFEYFSETQRNKGNFPGRFSGRQFSNSRSEMNVSTLELGDSALYLCASSLSTQANTGELFFGEGSRLTVL.

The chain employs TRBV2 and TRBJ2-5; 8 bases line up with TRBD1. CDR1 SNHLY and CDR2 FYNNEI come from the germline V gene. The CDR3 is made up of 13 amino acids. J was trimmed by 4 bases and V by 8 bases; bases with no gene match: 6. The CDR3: CASRYGQGETQYF. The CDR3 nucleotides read TGTGCCAGCCGGTACGGACAGGGAGAGACCCAGTACTTC.

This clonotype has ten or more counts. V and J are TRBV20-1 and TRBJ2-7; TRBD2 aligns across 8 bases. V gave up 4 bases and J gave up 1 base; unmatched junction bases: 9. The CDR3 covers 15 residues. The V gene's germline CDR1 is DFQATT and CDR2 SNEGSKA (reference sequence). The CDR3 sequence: CSATHGGRSSYEQYF. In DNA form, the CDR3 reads TGCAGTGCTACCCACGGCGGGAGGTCTTCCTACGAGCAGTACTTC.

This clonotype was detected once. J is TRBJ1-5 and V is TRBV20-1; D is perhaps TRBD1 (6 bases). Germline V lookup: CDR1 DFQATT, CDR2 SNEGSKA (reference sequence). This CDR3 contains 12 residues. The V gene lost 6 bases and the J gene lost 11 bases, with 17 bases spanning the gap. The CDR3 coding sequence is TGCAGTGCAAGGACAGTACGGGAGACCCAGCATTTT. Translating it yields CSARTVRETQHF.

This chain's CDR3 is CSVFFPSANTEAFF. The CDR3 coding sequence is TGCAGCGTTTTTTTTCCTTCCGCGAACACTGAAGCTTTCTTT. This chain uses TRBV29-1 with TRBJ1-1; the D is unclear. CDR1 is SQVTM, CDR2 ANQGSEA, per germline. Trimming left V 5 bases short and J 1 base short, with 14 bases between. The CDR3 covers 14 residues.

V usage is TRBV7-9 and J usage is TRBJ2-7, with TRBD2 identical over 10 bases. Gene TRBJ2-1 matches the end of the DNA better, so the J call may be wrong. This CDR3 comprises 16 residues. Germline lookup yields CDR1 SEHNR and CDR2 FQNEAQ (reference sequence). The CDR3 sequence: CASSLVGLAAGNEQFF. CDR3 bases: TGTGCCAGCAGCTTAGTAGGACTAGCGGCGGGCAATGAGCAGTTCTTC.

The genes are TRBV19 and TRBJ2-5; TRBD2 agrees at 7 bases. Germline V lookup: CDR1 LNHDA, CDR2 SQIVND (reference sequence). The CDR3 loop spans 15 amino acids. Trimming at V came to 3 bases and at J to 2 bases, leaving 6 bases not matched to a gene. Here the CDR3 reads CASSIQASGQETQYF. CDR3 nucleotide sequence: TGTGCCAGTAGTATTCAGGCTAGCGGACAAGAGACCCAGTACTTC. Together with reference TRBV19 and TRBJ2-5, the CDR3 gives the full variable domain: DGGITQSPKYLFRKEGQNVTLSCEQNLNHDAMYWYRQDPGQGLRLIYYSQIVNDFQKGDIAEGYSVSREKKESFPLTVTSAQKNPTAFYLCASSIQASGQETQYFGPGTRLLVL.

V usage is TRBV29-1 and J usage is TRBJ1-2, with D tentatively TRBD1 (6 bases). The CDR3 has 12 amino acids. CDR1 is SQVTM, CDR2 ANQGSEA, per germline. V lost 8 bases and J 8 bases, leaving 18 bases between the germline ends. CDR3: CSSSGTGLGYTF. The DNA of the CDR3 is TGCAGCAGTTCAGGAACAGGGTTGGGCTACACCTTC.